Listed below are T cell receptor beta chains from one sample, sequenced in a study of OX40 agonist ivuxolimab in advanced cancers. Sequencing was performed with immunoSEQ multiplex PCR; in TCRdb, only in-frame clones are kept and a portion is missing. The table shows about 47,000 clones, with 75% to 90% occurring only once. Sequenced here: CD4+ or CD8+ T cells sorted from blood, sampled in a trial of the OX40 agonist ivuxolimab. The source of these receptors is an adult with an advanced solid tumor such as melanoma, head and neck, liver or kidney cancer. Both conserved end residues are part of each CDR3. D genes are given only for firm matches. Clone size is not always given. Where it is, it says once, few, many or a class for expanded clones.

clone size: .; V gene: TRBV5-8; J gene: TRBJ2-2; D gene: .; CDR3 protein: CASSFERLAGELFF; CDR3 DNA: TGTGCCAGCAGCTTCGAGAGACTGGCCGGGGAGCTGTTTTTT
clone size: .; V gene: TRBV2; J gene: TRBJ1-2; D gene: .; CDR3 protein: CASSGTLGVDGYTF; CDR3 DNA: TGTGCCAGCAGTGGGACCCTGGGCGTGGATGGCTACACCTTC
clone size: .; V gene: TRBV6-1; J gene: TRBJ2-3; D gene: TRBD2; CDR3 protein: CASSETAGGRADTQYF; CDR3 DNA: TGTGCCAGCAGTGAGACAGCGGGGGGGCGGGCAGATACGCAGTATTTT
clone size: .; V gene: TRBV11-2; J gene: TRBJ2-2; D gene: TRBD1; CDR3 protein: CASSLGSGGGSGELFF; CDR3 DNA: TGTGCCAGCAGCTTAGGGTCAGGGGGCGGATCCGGGGAGCTGTTTTTT
clone size: .; V gene: TRBV27; J gene: TRBJ2-1; D gene: TRBD1; CDR3 protein: CASGYRDRGYNEQFF; CDR3 DNA: TGTGCCAGCGGCTACCGGGACAGGGGGTACAATGAGCAGTTCTTC
clone size: once; V gene: TRBV28; J gene: TRBJ2-1; D gene: TRBD2; CDR3 protein: CAPGRGGIVEQFF; CDR3 DNA: TGTGCCCCGGGGCGGGGGGGTATAGTTGAGCAGTTCTTC
clone size: .; V gene: TRBV7-2; J gene: TRBJ2-6; D gene: .; CDR3 protein: CASSAQQGGQNVLTF; CDR3 DNA: TGTGCCAGCAGCGCCCAACAGGGAGGGCAAAACGTCCTGACTTTC
clone size: .; V gene: TRBV4-1; J gene: TRBJ2-5; D gene: TRBD2; CDR3 protein: CASSQKPGLAETQYF; CDR3 DNA: TGCGCCAGCAGCCAGAAGCCTGGACTAGCGGAGACCCAGTACTTC
clone size: .; V gene: TRBV19; J gene: TRBJ1-5; D gene: .; CDR3 protein: CASSMGYANQPQHF; CDR3 DNA: TGTGCCAGTAGTATGGGTTATGCCAATCAGCCCCAGCATTTT
clone size: .; V gene: TRBV1; J gene: TRBJ2-6; D gene: .; CDR3 protein: CTSSRANVLTF; CDR3 DNA: TGCACCAGCAGTCGGGCCAACGTCCTGACTTTC
clone size: .; V gene: TRBV19; J gene: TRBJ2-7; D gene: .; CDR3 protein: CASSASPGSEQYF; CDR3 DNA: TGTGCCAGTAGTGCGTCCCCGGGAAGCGAGCAGTACTTC
clone size: .; V gene: TRBV2; J gene: TRBJ1-1; D gene: .; CDR3 protein: CASSFLGENTEAFF; CDR3 DNA: TGTGCCAGCAGCTTTCTCGGGGAAAACACTGAAGCTTTCTTT
clone size: .; V gene: TRBV7-9; J gene: TRBJ1-1; D gene: .; CDR3 protein: CASSLSQPQAFF; CDR3 DNA: TGTGCCAGCAGCTTATCTCAGCCCCAAGCTTTCTTT
clone size: .; V gene: TRBV7-8; J gene: TRBJ1-6; D gene: .; CDR3 protein: CASSSGDISYNSPLHF; CDR3 DNA: TGTGCCAGCAGCTCCGGAGACATCTCCTATAATTCACCCCTCCACTTT
clone size: .; V gene: TRBV6-5; J gene: TRBJ1-3; D gene: .; CDR3 protein: CASSRGGASGNTIYF; CDR3 DNA: TGTGCCAGCAGCCGTGGAGGGGCCTCTGGAAACACCATATATTTT
clone size: few; V gene: TRBV15; J gene: TRBJ1-1; D gene: .; CDR3 protein: CATSRDLRGGHTEAFF; CDR3 DNA: TGTGCCACCAGCAGAGATCTTCGAGGGGGACACACTGAAGCTTTCTTT
clone size: .; V gene: TRBV4-2; J gene: TRBJ1-3; D gene: .; CDR3 protein: CASSGEGNTIYF; CDR3 DNA: TGTGCCAGCAGCGGGGAGGGAAACACCATATATTTT
clone size: .; V gene: TRBV7-2; J gene: TRBJ2-3; D gene: TRBD2; CDR3 protein: CASSLTPGLVGTDTQYF; CDR3 DNA: TGTGCCAGCAGTCTAACTCCCGGACTAGTCGGCACAGATACGCAGTATTTT
clone size: .; V gene: TRBV7-9; J gene: TRBJ1-1; D gene: .; CDR3 protein: CASSLLVKATEAFF; CDR3 DNA: TGTGCCAGCAGCTTGCTCGTCAAGGCCACTGAAGCTTTCTTT
clone size: .; V gene: TRBV10-2; J gene: TRBJ2-7; D gene: .; CDR3 protein: CASSELEGAFLRYEQYF; CDR3 DNA: TGCGCCAGCAGTGAGTTGGAAGGGGCCTTTCTTCGTTACGAGCAGTACTTC
clone size: .; V gene: TRBV19; J gene: TRBJ1-1; D gene: .; CDR3 protein: CASRRTARMNTEAFF; CDR3 DNA: TGTGCCAGTCGGCGAACAGCCCGCATGAACACTGAAGCTTTCTTT
clone size: .; V gene: TRBV27; J gene: TRBJ2-3; D gene: TRBD2; CDR3 protein: CASSSTSGGNTDTQYF; CDR3 DNA: TGTGCCAGCAGTTCAACTAGCGGGGGGAACACAGATACGCAGTATTTT
clone size: .; V gene: TRBV27; J gene: TRBJ2-3; D gene: .; CDR3 protein: CASSPQPVGTDTQYF; CDR3 DNA: TGTGCCAGCAGTCCTCAACCCGTAGGCACAGATACGCAGTATTTT
clone size: .; V gene: TRBV4-1; J gene: TRBJ2-1; D gene: .; CDR3 protein: CASSLIGGRGSYNEQFF; CDR3 DNA: TGCGCCAGCAGCCTAATCGGGGGGCGGGGGTCCTACAATGAGCAGTTCTTC
clone size: .; V gene: TRBV4-2; J gene: TRBJ2-5; D gene: TRBD2; CDR3 protein: CASSPEAGLAVQETQYF; CDR3 DNA: TGTGCCAGCAGCCCTGAGGCGGGACTAGCGGTCCAAGAGACCCAGTACTTC
clone size: few; V gene: TRBV19; J gene: TRBJ1-5; D gene: TRBD1; CDR3 protein: CASDDRGNQPQHF; CDR3 DNA: TGTGCCAGTGATGACAGGGGCAATCAGCCCCAGCATTTT
clone size: few; V gene: TRBV7-9; J gene: TRBJ1-2; D gene: .; CDR3 protein: CASSPGMDYGYTF; CDR3 DNA: TGTGCCAGCAGCCCGGGGATGGACTATGGCTACACCTTC
clone size: .; V gene: TRBV7-8; J gene: TRBJ2-7; D gene: .; CDR3 protein: CASSFVVGGLTPYEQYF; CDR3 DNA: TGTGCCAGCAGCTTTGTAGTGGGGGGCCTTACCCCCTACGAGCAGTACTTC
clone size: .; V gene: TRBV30; J gene: TRBJ2-7; D gene: .; CDR3 protein: CAWSAGAGQEQYF; CDR3 DNA: TGTGCCTGGAGTGCTGGGGCAGGGCAGGAGCAGTACTTC
clone size: .; V gene: TRBV7-9; J gene: TRBJ1-2; D gene: .; CDR3 protein: CASSFPGRGSNYGYTF; CDR3 DNA: TGTGCCAGCAGCTTCCCGGGCAGGGGCTCGAACTATGGCTACACCTTC
clone size: .; V gene: TRBV6-6; J gene: TRBJ1-1; D gene: .; CDR3 protein: CASSYSDLNTEAFF; CDR3 DNA: TGTGCCAGCAGTTACTCCGACCTGAACACTGAAGCTTTCTTT
clone size: .; V gene: TRBV5-5; J gene: TRBJ2-1; D gene: .; CDR3 protein: CASSLGDSVNEQFF; CDR3 DNA: TGTGCCAGCAGCTTGGGAGACAGTGTCAATGAGCAGTTCTTC
clone size: once; V gene: TRBV9; J gene: TRBJ2-3; D gene: .; CDR3 protein: CATNQGLSSTDTQYF; CDR3 DNA: TGTGCCACCAACCAGGGGTTGTCTAGCACAGATACGCAGTATTTT
clone size: once; V gene: TRBV5-6; J gene: TRBJ1-3; D gene: .; CDR3 protein: CASSLDRYSGNTIYF; CDR3 DNA: TGTGCCAGCAGCTTGGACAGATACTCTGGAAACACCATATATTTT
clone size: .; V gene: TRBV5-4; J gene: TRBJ2-3; D gene: .; CDR3 protein: CASSFSPDTQYF; CDR3 DNA: TGTGCCAGCAGCTTTTCGCCAGATACGCAGTATTTT
clone size: .; V gene: TRBV7-6; J gene: TRBJ2-5; D gene: .; CDR3 protein: CASSFKEARTFQETQYF; CDR3 DNA: TGTGCCAGCAGCTTTAAGGAGGCTCGTACCTTTCAAGAGACCCAGTACTTC
clone size: .; V gene: TRBV15; J gene: TRBJ2-2; D gene: .; CDR3 protein: CATSTPEQGHRPGELFF; CDR3 DNA: TGTGCCACCAGCACCCCCGAACAGGGCCATCGCCCCGGGGAGCTGTTTTTT
clone size: .; V gene: TRBV13; J gene: TRBJ2-5; D gene: .; CDR3 protein: CASSLRGWEETQYF; CDR3 DNA: TGTGCCAGCAGCTTGAGGGGATGGGAAGAGACCCAGTACTTC
clone size: .; V gene: TRBV5-6; J gene: TRBJ2-3; D gene: .; CDR3 protein: CASSPEGTDTQYF; CDR3 DNA: TGTGCCAGCAGCCCTGAGGGCACAGATACGCAGTATTTT
clone size: .; V gene: TRBV7-9; J gene: TRBJ2-7; D gene: TRBD1; CDR3 protein: CASSLGDRINGEYF; CDR3 DNA: TGTGCCAGCAGCTTAGGGGACAGAATCAACGGGGAGTACTTC
clone size: .; V gene: TRBV9; J gene: TRBJ2-7; D gene: TRBD2; CDR3 protein: CASSPRLAGGSYEQYF; CDR3 DNA: TGTGCCAGCAGCCCCCGACTAGCGGGGGGCTCCTACGAGCAGTACTTC
clone size: .; V gene: TRBV4-1; J gene: TRBJ2-5; D gene: TRBD2; CDR3 protein: CASSQEGGGIAETQYF; CDR3 DNA: TGCGCCAGCAGCCAAGAAGGCGGGGGGATTGCTGAGACCCAGTACTTC
clone size: .; V gene: TRBV6-1; J gene: TRBJ2-7; D gene: .; CDR3 protein: CASSELSWESYEQYF; CDR3 DNA: TGTGCCAGCAGTGAATTATCGTGGGAGTCCTACGAGCAGTACTTC
clone size: once; V gene: TRBV27; J gene: TRBJ2-6; D gene: .; CDR3 protein: CASSLDGDSGANVLTF; CDR3 DNA: TGTGCCAGCAGTCTTGACGGAGACTCTGGGGCCAACGTCCTGACTTTC
clone size: .; V gene: TRBV7-9; J gene: TRBJ2-7; D gene: TRBD2; CDR3 protein: CASSLDGEGSYEQYF; CDR3 DNA: TGTGCCAGCAGCTTAGATGGGGAGGGGTCCTACGAGCAGTACTTC
clone size: .; V gene: TRBV27; J gene: TRBJ1-6; D gene: .; CDR3 protein: CASIPGREGNSPLHF; CDR3 DNA: TGTGCCAGCATTCCCGGTCGTGAGGGTAATTCACCCCTCCACTTT
clone size: few; V gene: TRBV6-5; J gene: TRBJ2-1; D gene: TRBD2; CDR3 protein: CASSYGRGVYNEQFF; CDR3 DNA: TGTGCCAGCAGTTACGGGCGGGGGGTATACAATGAGCAGTTCTTC
clone size: .; V gene: TRBV29-1; J gene: TRBJ2-2; D gene: .; CDR3 protein: CSVGVTGELFF; CDR3 DNA: TGCAGCGTTGGAGTTACCGGGGAGCTGTTTTTT